The present TCR beta chain was sequenced within a study of identical twins. Study-level findings and limits: Findings depended on cross-sectional statistics rather than tracking the same donors. Compared with models, monozygotic twins showed more out-of-frame TCR alpha sharing. The study found excess low generation probability among twin-shared out-of-frame alpha sequences.

Using its own MiXCR run on the 5' RACE reads, TCRdb lists one record per CDR3 protein. The sample consists of 650,000 to 800,000 distinct CDR3 sequences, 8.6% of them appearing once. V was pared by 6 bases and J by 4 bases, with 16 bases of the junction left unmatched. The CDR3 spans 18 residues. The germline V gene encodes CDR1 SGHAT and CDR2 FQNNGV. This clonotype was seen more than once but under ten times. Its antigen is as yet unknown. These same records also appear under a second study, on yellow fever vaccine responses in identical twins.

The specimen was PBMCs. This rearrangement joins TRBV11-2 to TRBJ2-5; 11 bases agree with TRBD2. The TCR sequence derives from a young woman in good health. CDR3 protein: CASSPGLAGGLGGETQYF. CDR3 nucleotide sequence: TGTGCCAGCAGTCCGGGGTTAGCGGGAGGGCTCGGAGGAGAGACCCAGTACTTC.